One sample yielded the 10 T cell receptor beta chains listed below, sequenced in a study of blood T cell repertoires in COVID-19. Produced via immunoSEQ multiplex PCR; TCRdb's table is partial and in-frame only. The repertoire holds about 85,000 clones, roughly 82% seen once, with about 1.2% in the top ten. The sample comprised peripheral blood. All receptors derive from a woman over 75 with acute or convalescent COVID-19.

This chain connects TRBV7-9 to TRBJ1-1, with D perhaps matching TRBD1 (5 bases). The germline V gene encodes CDR1 SEHNR and CDR2 FQNEAQ (reference sequence). The V and J ends lost 8 bases and 1 base respectively, with 14 bases between them. The CDR3 spans 14 residues. In nucleotides, the CDR3 is TGTGCCAGCCTAAAAAGGGGTACGAACACTGAAGCTTTCTTT. Its translation: CASLKRGTNTEAFF.

V and J are TRBV28 and TRBJ1-2; TRBD1 is a possible D gene (5 bases). Looked up from germline, CDR1 is MDHEN and CDR2 is SYDVKM. This CDR3 is built from 10 residues. The V and J ends lost 10 bases and 9 bases respectively, with 12 bases between them. The CDR3 bases are TGTGCCACGACGCGGGGCAGCTACACCTTC. This sequence encodes CATTRGSYTF.

V is TRBV6-6 and J is TRBJ1-2; a weak D match, TRBD1 (6 bases). The CDR3 is 13 residues long. V shed 5 bases and J shed 4 bases, with 11 bases lying between them. Germline V gene sequence: CDR1 MNHNY, CDR2 SVGAGI (reference sequence). CDR3: CASSGDIGYGYTF. CDR3 nucleotides: TGTGCCAGCAGTGGGGACATTGGCTATGGCTACACCTTC.

J is TRBJ1-2 and V is TRBV5-1; the D is unclear. Deletions cut 4 bases from V and 2 bases from J, with 12 bases between. This CDR3 comprises 14 residues. Germline V gene sequence: CDR1 SGHRS, CDR2 YFSETQ. In DNA form, the CDR3 reads TGCGCCAGCAGCCCAGCGACGGGAAACTATGGCTACACCTTC. This gives the protein CASSPATGNYGYTF.

The chain couples TRBV3-1 (or the pseudogene TRBV3-2) to TRBJ1-1, with TRBD1 as a possible D gene (5 bases). The CDR3 sequence is 13 residues long. Trimming removed 5 bases from V and 5 bases from J, with 12 bases in between. Germline-derived CDR1 and CDR2 are LGHDT and YNNKEL (reference sequence). This CDR3 reads CASSYWGGTEAFF. CDR3 nucleotide sequence: TGTGCCAGCAGCTATTGGGGGGGAACTGAAGCTTTCTTT.

The V gene is TRBV28, the J gene TRBJ1-5; 9 bases are a match to TRBD1. After removal of 5 bases from V and 4 bases from J, the junction contained 9 bases not matched to a gene. CDR1 MDHEN and CDR2 SYDVKM come from the germline V gene. The CDR3 is 16 residues long. For the CDR3, the DNA is TGTGCCAGCAGTATGAACCTAGGACAGGGGAATCAGCCCCAGCATTTT. It translates to CASSMNLGQGNQPQHF.

This chain uses TRBV5-1 with TRBJ2-7; D perhaps matches TRBD1 (6 bases). This CDR3 is built from 13 residues. Germline values: CDR1 SGHRS, CDR2 YFSETQ. Trimming pared 0 bases from V and 7 bases from J, leaving 11 bases between. The CDR3 DNA reads TGCGCCAGCAGCTTGGGGGGGCCGAGGGAGCAGTACTTC. Protein product: CASSLGGPREQYF. The full variable domain, rest sourced from reference TRBV5-1 and TRBJ2-7, is KAGVTQTPRYLIKTRGQQVTLSCSPISGHRSVSWYQQTPGQGLQFLFEYFSETQRNKGNFPGRFSGRQFSNSRSEMNVSTLELGDSALYLCASSLGGPREQYFGPGTRLTVT.

V gene TRBV5-4 combines with J gene TRBJ2-2, with 15 bases identical to TRBD2. Germline trimming cut 5 bases from V and 5 bases from J; bases unmatched to any gene: 4. The CDR3 length is 16 residues. Germline CDR1 reads SGHNT; CDR2 reads YYREEE (reference sequence). DNA of the CDR3: TGTGCCAGCAGATCTGGACTAGCGGGGGGGACCGGGGAGCTGTTTTTT. Its translation: CASRSGLAGGTGELFF. Using reference TRBV5-4 and TRBJ2-2 for the parts outside the CDR3, the full variable domain is ETGVTQSPTHLIKTRGQQVTLRCSSQSGHNTVSWYQQALGQGPQFIFQYYREEENGRGNFPPRFSGLQFPNYSSELNVNALELDDSALYLCASRSGLAGGTGELFFGEGSRLTVL.

The chain couples TRBV6-5 to TRBJ2-7; TRBD2 matches at 8 bases. The CDR3 sequence is 15 residues long. After removal of 3 bases from V and 2 bases from J, the junction contained 6 bases not matched to a gene. Germline CDR1 MNHEY, CDR2 SVGAGI. The CDR3 DNA reads as TGTGCCAGCAGTTATTCCGGGACTAGTGCCTACGAGCAGTACTTC. Its protein product is CASSYSGTSAYEQYF.

This chain links TRBV6-4 with TRBJ1-4; D not resolved. Trimming left V 11 bases short and J 5 bases short, with 12 bases between. The CDR3 consists of 12 residues. Germline V CDR1 and CDR2: MRHNA, SNTAGT. The CDR3 DNA follows: TGTGCCGGGCCCTCCAAAAATGAAAAACTGTTTTTT. Amino acids: CAGPSKNEKLFF.